Listed below are T cell receptor beta chains from one sample, sequenced in a study of identical twins. TCRdb reanalysed the 5' RACE reads using MiXCR and keeps one entry per CDR3 protein. This table holds roughly 630,000 distinct CDR3 sequences, 7.1% found once. These data were also reused for a study on yellow fever vaccine responses in identical twins.

The sample taken for sequencing was PBMCs. All receptors come from a woman in her late teens or twenties in good health. CDR3s include the opening cysteine and the closing phenylalanine or tryptophan. The D gene is left open where the match is weak. Expanded clones are given a class, and other clones once, few, many or no size at all.

TGTGCCATCAGCCCGGTATCGAAGAGGTACGAGCAGTACTTC	CAISPVSKRYEQYF	.	few	TRBV10-3	TRBJ2-7
TGTGCCAGCAGTCCCTCGGGAGCGGGAGGTGCCTACGAGCAGTACTTC	CASSPSGAGGAYEQYF	TRBD2	many	TRBV28	TRBJ2-7
TGCGCCAGCAGCATCCTTCTAGCGAGCTCCTACAATGAGCAGTTCTTC	CASSILLASSYNEQFF	.	few	TRBV5-1	TRBJ2-1
TGCAGCGTGAGCGGGATTGAGAATGATGAGCAGTTCTTC	CSVSGIENDEQFF	TRBD2	few	TRBV29-1	TRBJ2-1
TGTGCCAGCAGTACGGGGGATAGAGAGGGCTACACCTTC	CASSTGDREGYTF	.	few	TRBV12-3/TRBV12-4	TRBJ1-2
TGTGCCAGCGGGAGACTAGCGGGAGGCACCGGGGAGCTGTTTTTT	CASGRLAGGTGELFF	TRBD2	few	TRBV25-1	TRBJ2-2
TGCAGCGTGGAAAAAGGACTAGCGGTCACAGATACGCAGTATTTT	CSVEKGLAVTDTQYF	TRBD2	many	TRBV29-1	TRBJ2-3
TGTGCCACCAGTGGCCGGCTTGCCGGGACAGCAAACAATGAGCAGTTCTTC	CATSGRLAGTANNEQFF	TRBD1	many	TRBV24-1	TRBJ2-1
TGTGCCAGCAGTGACACGAGGGACGCAGTCAATGAGCAGTTCTTC	CASSDTRDAVNEQFF	.	.	TRBV6-4	TRBJ2-1
TGTGCCACCAGTGATTTTCGTGGACAGATGTACCAAGAGACCCAGTACTTC	CATSDFRGQMYQETQYF	.	few	TRBV24-1	TRBJ2-5
TGTGCCAGCAGTGATTTCCCAAGACTAGCGGGAGAGGAGACCCAGTACTTC	CASSDFPRLAGEETQYF	TRBD2	.	TRBV25-1	TRBJ2-5
TGCGCCAGCAGCACCAGGGGTCCCCACAATGAGCAGTTCTTC	CASSTRGPHNEQFF	.	.	TRBV5-1	TRBJ2-1
TGTGCCAGCAGCAATAGCGGGAAGCAAGAGACCCAGTACTTC	CASSNSGKQETQYF	TRBD2	.	TRBV28	TRBJ2-5
TGTGCCAGCAGCCAGAATTGGGCAGGGACCACTGAAGCTTTCTTT	CASSQNWAGTTEAFF	.	few	TRBV3-1	TRBJ1-1
TGTGCCAGCAGCCTTCCCCTAAGGGGGAATTCACCCCTCCACTTT	CASSLPLRGNSPLHF	.	many	TRBV12-3/TRBV12-4	TRBJ1-6
TGTGCCAGCAGTTTTCGGACACCAAAAAACTACGAGCAGTACTTC	CASSFRTPKNYEQYF	.	many	TRBV12-3/TRBV12-4	TRBJ2-7
TGTGCCAGCAGCTTAGATGGACTAGCCAAAAACATTCAGTACTTC	CASSLDGLAKNIQYF	.	many	TRBV7-9	TRBJ2-4
TGTGCCAGCAGTTCCCCTCGGACATCGAGCAATGAGCAGTTCTTC	CASSSPRTSSNEQFF	.	few	TRBV28	TRBJ2-1
TGTGCCAGCAAGACAGCGGGGGGGCCCGAGACCCAGTACTTC	CASKTAGGPETQYF	TRBD2	.	TRBV2	TRBJ2-5
TGTGCCAGCAGCTTCGTAGGGGGAGGAAACACCATATATTTT	CASSFVGGGNTIYF	.	many	TRBV7-2	TRBJ1-3
TGCGCCAGCAGACCCGGGGGTATCGGGGAGCTGTTTTTT	CASRPGGIGELFF	.	.	TRBV10-1	TRBJ2-2
TGTGCCAGCAGGATAGCGGGGGCCCCGGATACGCAGTATTTT	CASRIAGAPDTQYF	TRBD2	few	TRBV6-1	TRBJ2-3